The 5 T cell receptor beta chains below come from one sample, sequenced in a study of spatial heterogeneity in lung cancer. TCRdb recomputed calls from the 5' RACE reads with MiXCR, one row per CDR3 protein. The sample lists tens of thousands of distinct CDR3 sequences, around 6.8% occurring once. Time point noted: sample taken at primary tumor resection. Here the sequenced sample was PBMCs, taken at surgery. These receptors originate from a female donor with early-stage non-small cell lung cancer.

The chain recombines TRBV6-5 with TRBJ1-6; weak D call: TRBD1 (6 bases). CDR1 and CDR2 (germline): MNHEY, SVGAGI. This CDR3 is built from 16 residues. V shed 2 bases and J shed 7 bases, with 15 bases lying between them. CDR3 sequence: CASSYVQGVGNSPLHF. The CDR3 coding sequence is TGTGCCAGCAGTTACGTACAGGGAGTTGGGAATTCACCCCTCCACTTT.

The chain links TRBV23-1 to TRBJ2-7; tentatively, D is TRBD2 (6 bases). TRBV23-1 is recorded as an ORF, its role being uncertain. V shed 10 bases and J shed 5 bases, with 24 bases lying between them. This CDR3 region has 15 residues. In nucleotides, the CDR3 is TGCGCCACCTCTGGGACTCAGGAAAAGGCTAACGAGCAGTACTTC. Translated: CATSGTQEKANEQYF.

CDR3 region: CASSSRDRFYEQYF. The CDR3 DNA sequence: TGTGCCAGCAGTTCCCGGGACAGGTTCTACGAGCAGTACTTC. The genes are TRBV12-3 or TRBV12-4 and TRBJ2-7, with 8 bases that match TRBD1. This CDR3 has 14 amino acids. Unmatched junction bases numbered 5, after V lost 4 bases and J lost 3 bases.

This clonotype was seen many times. This sequence joins TRBV13 and TRBJ2-3, with D possibly TRBD1 on 7 matching bases. Germline values: CDR1 PRHDT, CDR2 FYEKMQ (reference sequence). V shed 8 bases and J shed 0 bases, with 12 bases lying between them. The CDR3 runs to 14 residues. The CDR3 sequence is CASQGGLSTDTQYF. For the CDR3, the DNA is TGTGCCAGCCAGGGGGGATTAAGCACAGATACGCAGTATTTT.

The genes are TRBV14 and TRBJ2-3; D may be TRBD2 (6 bases). The V and J ends lost 4 bases and 2 bases respectively, with 13 bases between them. The CDR3 loop spans 15 amino acids. Germline CDR1 SGHDN, CDR2 FVKESK. Written as DNA, the CDR3 is TGTGCCAGCAGCCGAGGCGGCGGGGTCACAGATACGCAGTATTTT. Translated: CASSRGGGVTDTQYF.